This T cell receptor (beta chain) was identified during a study of blood T cells in healthy people across ages. Findings and caveats of the study: Comparison with aged donors showed that long-lived donors had more naive CD4+ cells and higher diversity.

Regarding this clonotype: Its antigen is not known.

This CDR3 contains 18 residues. V lost 5 bases to trimming and J lost 0 bases; unmatched junction nucleotides: 8. Donors ranged from about 6 to 95 years old and were healthy Caucasians in Russia. Then a second PCR, running about 6 to 11 cycles, was carried out with a sample-barcoded 5' primer and a J-beta primer mix. TCRdb independently ran MiXCR on the 5' RACE reads; one entry per CDR3 protein. The table has around 1.5 million distinct CDR3 sequences, approximately 32% seen once. Sequenced: blood. This clonotype originated in a woman between 25 and 40 years old in good health. The V call is TRBV12-3 or TRBV12-4, the J call TRBJ2-6; 9 nucleotides match TRBD1. In DNA, the CDR3 is TGTGCCAGCAGTAAGCCGGGACAGGGCTTCTCTGGGGCCAACGTCCTGACTTTC. Translation: CASSKPGQGFSGANVLTF.